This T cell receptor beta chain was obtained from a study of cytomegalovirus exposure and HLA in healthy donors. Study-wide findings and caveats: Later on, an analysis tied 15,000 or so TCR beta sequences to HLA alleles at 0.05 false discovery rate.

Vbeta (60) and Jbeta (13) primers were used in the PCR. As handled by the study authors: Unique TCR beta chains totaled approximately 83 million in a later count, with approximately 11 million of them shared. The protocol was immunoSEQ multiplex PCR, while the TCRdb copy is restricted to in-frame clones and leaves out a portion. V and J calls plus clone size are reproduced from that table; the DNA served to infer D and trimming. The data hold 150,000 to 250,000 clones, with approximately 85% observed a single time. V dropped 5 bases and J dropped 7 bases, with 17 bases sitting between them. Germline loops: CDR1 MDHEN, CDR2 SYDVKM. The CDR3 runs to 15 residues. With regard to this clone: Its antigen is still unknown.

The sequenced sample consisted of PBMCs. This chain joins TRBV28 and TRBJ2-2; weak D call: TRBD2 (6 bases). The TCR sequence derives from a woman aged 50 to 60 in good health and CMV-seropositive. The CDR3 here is CASSPPGSLDGELFF. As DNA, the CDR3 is TGTGCCAGCAGTCCTCCCGGGAGTTTAGACGGGGAGCTGTTTTTT.